The 3 T cell receptor beta chains below were found in one sample sequenced in a study of regulatory T cells in long-lasting Graves disease. Time point of the sample: newly diagnosed GD, antithyroid drugs for less than 3 months. With RNA extracted from PBMCs as input, the TCR library was made. For TCR beta, libraries came from iRepertoire HTBI primers and Arm-PCR of CDR3 regions. TCRdb reprocessed the multiplex PCR reads with MiXCR, giving one entry per CDR3 protein. The table includes more than 300,000 distinct CDR3 sequences, 12% detected once. This sample was shared with a second study, whose subject was T cells in Graves' hyperthyroidism and ophthalmopathy.

The source material was peripheral blood mononuclear cells (PBMCs), sampled at new diagnosis, from a patient treated with antithyroid drugs. The receptor source for this set is a woman younger than 30 with Graves disease.

This clonotype was picked up many times. This chain uses TRBV7-9 with TRBJ2-1; possibly TRBD2 for D (6 bases). The V end was cut by 3 bases, the J end by 6 bases, with 15 bases between. This CDR3 comprises 15 residues. Germline-derived CDR1 and CDR2 are SEHNR and FQNEAQ (reference sequence). CDR3 sequence (DNA): TGTGCCAGCAGCTTCACACGGGAGTGGTGCAATGAGCAGTTCTTC. This gives the protein CASSFTREWCNEQFF.

This clonotype was seen repeatedly, ten times or more. This sequence joins TRBV6-1 and TRBJ2-7, with a possible D match to TRBD2 (5 bases). This CDR3 spans 15 amino acids. The V gene lost 2 bases and the J gene lost 5 bases, with 16 bases spanning the gap. Germline CDR1 and CDR2: MNHNS and SASEGT. The CDR3 sequence: CASSERAPSGNEQYF. The CDR3 region has the DNA TGTGCCAGCAGTGAAAGGGCTCCTTCGGGGAACGAGCAGTACTTC.

The rearrangement uses TRBV28 and TRBJ2-1, with D perhaps assigned TRBD1 or TRBD2 (5 bases each). The CDR3 loop spans 13 amino acids. Germline V CDR1 and CDR2: MDHEN, SYDVKM. Trimming left V 6 bases short and J 7 bases short, with 13 bases between. CDR3 bases: TGTGCCAGCAGCCCCTCAGGGAGAAATGAGCAGTTCTTC. Translating gives CASSPSGRNEQFF.